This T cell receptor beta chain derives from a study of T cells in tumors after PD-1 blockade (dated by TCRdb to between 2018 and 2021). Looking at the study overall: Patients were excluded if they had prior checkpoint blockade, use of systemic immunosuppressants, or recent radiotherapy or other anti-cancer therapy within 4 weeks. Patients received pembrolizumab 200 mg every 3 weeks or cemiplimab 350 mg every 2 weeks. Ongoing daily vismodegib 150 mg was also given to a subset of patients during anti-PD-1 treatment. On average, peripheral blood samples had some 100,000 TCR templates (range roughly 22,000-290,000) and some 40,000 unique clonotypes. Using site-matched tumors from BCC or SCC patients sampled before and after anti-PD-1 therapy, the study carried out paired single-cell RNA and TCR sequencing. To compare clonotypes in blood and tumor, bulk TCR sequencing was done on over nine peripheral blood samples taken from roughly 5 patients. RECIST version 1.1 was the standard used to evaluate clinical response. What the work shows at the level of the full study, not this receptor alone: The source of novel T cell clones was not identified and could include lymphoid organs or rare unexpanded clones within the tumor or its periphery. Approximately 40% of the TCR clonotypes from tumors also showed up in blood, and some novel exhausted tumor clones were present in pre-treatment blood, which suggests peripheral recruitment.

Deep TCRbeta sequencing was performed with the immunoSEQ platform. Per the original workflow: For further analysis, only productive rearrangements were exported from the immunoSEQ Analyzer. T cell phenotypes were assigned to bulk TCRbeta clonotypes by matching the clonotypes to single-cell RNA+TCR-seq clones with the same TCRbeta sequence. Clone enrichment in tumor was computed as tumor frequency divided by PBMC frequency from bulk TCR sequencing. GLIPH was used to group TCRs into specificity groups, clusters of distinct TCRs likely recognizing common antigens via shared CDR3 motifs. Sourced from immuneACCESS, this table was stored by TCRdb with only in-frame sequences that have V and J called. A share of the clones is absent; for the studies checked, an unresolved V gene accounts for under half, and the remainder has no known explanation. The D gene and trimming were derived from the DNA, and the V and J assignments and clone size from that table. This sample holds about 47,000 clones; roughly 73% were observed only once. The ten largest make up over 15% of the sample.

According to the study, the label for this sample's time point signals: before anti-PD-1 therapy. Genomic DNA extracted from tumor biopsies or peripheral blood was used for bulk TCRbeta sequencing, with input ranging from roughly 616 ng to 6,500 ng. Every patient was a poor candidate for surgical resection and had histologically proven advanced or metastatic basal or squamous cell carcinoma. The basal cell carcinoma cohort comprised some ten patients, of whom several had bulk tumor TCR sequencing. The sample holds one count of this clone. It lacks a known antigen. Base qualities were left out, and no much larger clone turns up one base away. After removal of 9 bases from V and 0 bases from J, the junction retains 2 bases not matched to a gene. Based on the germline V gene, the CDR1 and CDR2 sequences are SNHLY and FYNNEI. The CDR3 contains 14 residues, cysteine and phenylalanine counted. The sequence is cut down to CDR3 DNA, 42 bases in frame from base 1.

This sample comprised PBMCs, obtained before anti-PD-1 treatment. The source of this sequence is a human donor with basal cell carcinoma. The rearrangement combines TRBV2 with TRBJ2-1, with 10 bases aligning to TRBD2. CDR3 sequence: CARSGGASYNEQFF. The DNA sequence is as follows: TGTGCCAGAAGCGGGGGGGCCTCCTACAATGAGCAGTTCTTC. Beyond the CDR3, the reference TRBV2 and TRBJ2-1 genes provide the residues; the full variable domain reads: EPEVTQTPSHQVTQMGQEVILRCVPISNHLYFYWYRQILGQKVEFLVSFYNNEISEKSEIFDDQFSVERPDGSNFTLKIRSTKLEDSAMYFCARSGGASYNEQFFGPGTRLTVL.